What follows describes a single T cell receptor beta chain. The entry originates in a study of control samples from healthy donors and cancer patients. Sequencing was performed with immunoSEQ multiplex PCR; in TCRdb, only in-frame clones are kept and a portion is missing. The table includes roughly 150,000 clones, approximately 93% detected once. The CDR3 has 13 residues. V trimming: 6 bases; J trimming: 4 bases; junction bases outside the gene matches: 6. CDR1 and CDR2 (germline): SQVTM, ANQGSEA. The chain is built from TRBV29-1 and TRBJ1-1, with 9 bases identical to TRBD1. The TCR originated in a man between 18 and 35 years old in good health. The material sequenced was blood. CDR3 sequence reads: CSVDRGEGTEAFF. As DNA, the CDR3 is TGCAGCGTGGACAGGGGAGAGGGCACTGAAGCTTTCTTT.